This entry concerns a single TCR beta chain. Its specificity is unknown. A universal primer site was added by template switching, and unique molecular identifiers were carried by the cDNA. One entry per CDR3 protein results from TCRdb running MiXCR on the 5' RACE reads. Seen here are 1,800,000 or so distinct CDR3 sequences, 32% observed once, and the top ten hold under 0.35%. The sample belongs to a study of identical twins. Study findings and constraints: Some out-of-frame alpha sequences were shared by twins, and these showed excess low generation probability. Memory repertoires showed no such pattern, whereas abundant cord blood beta clonotypes carried fewer insertions. In beta out-of-frame sequences, the excess sharing between twins was weaker.

Sequencing used cord blood. The sequence came from a newborn girl in good health.

This CDR3 reads CASSSGRGVTYEQYF. CDR3 nucleotides: TGTGCCAGCAGCTCCGGCAGGGGGGTTACCTACGAGCAGTACTTC. The V gene is TRBV7-9, the J gene TRBJ2-7; D is possibly TRBD1 (7 bases). Germline CDR1 reads SEHNR; CDR2 reads FQNEAQ (reference sequence). Deletions cut 4 bases from V and 2 bases from J, with 15 bases between. This CDR3 contains 15 residues.